Below, 3 T cell receptor beta chains from the same sample are listed, as sequenced in a study of T cells in Graves' hyperthyroidism and ophthalmopathy. Amplification yielded TCR beta CDR3 regions, with RNA transcripts as the source. During a first-round RT-PCR of the TCR CDR3, the HTBI primer set was used. From the multiplex PCR reads, TCRdb called clonotypes with MiXCR, one entry per CDR3 protein. The sample consists of about 340,000 distinct CDR3 sequences, roughly 20% of them appearing once. The specimen was blood. These receptors were taken from a woman aged 45-65 years with Graves' hyperthyroidism.

The rearrangement uses TRBV20-1 and TRBJ2-2, with TRBD2 as a possible D gene (5 bases). The CDR3 length is 16 residues. The germline gives CDR1 DFQATT, CDR2 SNEGSKA (reference sequence). Trimming stripped 1 base from V and 2 bases from J, with 14 bases between. This chain's CDR3 is CSARGAGGGNTGELFF. CDR3 DNA sequence: TGCAGTGCTAGAGGGGCTGGCGGAGGTAACACCGGGGAGCTGTTTTTT.

With regard to this clonotype: The junction departs from germline at one end; a sequencing error may be responsible. This chain links TRBV28 with TRBJ1-4, with D unresolved. The CDR3 runs to 15 residues. The germline V gene has CDR1 MDHEN and CDR2 SYDVKM. CDR3 DNA: TGTGCCAGCAGTCCCGCCGCCGGCCTTAATGAAAAACTGCTTTTT. It translates to CASSPAAGLNEKLLF.

Comments on this clonotype: One base away lies a much larger clone, so this may be a sequencing read error. As the CDR3 is not closed by the conserved phenylalanine or tryptophan, this likely results from a read error. The chain links TRBV27 to TRBJ2-5, with 9 bases fitting TRBD1. The CDR3 has 15 amino acids. The germline CDR1 and CDR2 sequences are MNHEY and SMNVEV (reference sequence). V trimming: 6 bases; J trimming: 3 bases; junction bases outside the gene matches: 8. CDR3 sequence (DNA): TGTGCCAGCAGCTCGGGACAGGGTAAGGAAGAGACCCAGTACTAC. Translating it yields CASSSGQGKEETQYY.